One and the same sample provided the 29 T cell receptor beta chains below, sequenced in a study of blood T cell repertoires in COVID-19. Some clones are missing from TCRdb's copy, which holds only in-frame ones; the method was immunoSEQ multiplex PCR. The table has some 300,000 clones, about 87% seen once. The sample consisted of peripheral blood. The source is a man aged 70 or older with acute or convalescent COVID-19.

The CDR3 is CASSLEGLAADTQYF. The CDR3 bases are TGCGCCAGCAGCTTGGAAGGCTTAGCCGCAGATACGCAGTATTTT. J is TRBJ2-3 and V is TRBV5-1; D unclear. The ends were cut back, 0 bases at V and 4 bases at J, with 12 bases in the middle. Germline V gives CDR1 SGHRS, CDR2 YFSETQ. The CDR3 has 15 residues.

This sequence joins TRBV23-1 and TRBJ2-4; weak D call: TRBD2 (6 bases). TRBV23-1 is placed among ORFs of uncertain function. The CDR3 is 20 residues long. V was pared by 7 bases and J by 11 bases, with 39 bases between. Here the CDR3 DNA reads TGCGCCAGCACTGTCCGGGACTGGACTTGGGCAAAAACATTCAGTACTTTTCAGTACTTC. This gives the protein CASTVRDWTWAKTFSTFQYF.

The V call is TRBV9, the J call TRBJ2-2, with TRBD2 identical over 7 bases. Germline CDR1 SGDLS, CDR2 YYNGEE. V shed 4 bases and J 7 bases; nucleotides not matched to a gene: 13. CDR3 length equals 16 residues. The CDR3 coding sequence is TGTGCCAGCAGCCCCCCCCCGGCGGGAGTCCACGGGGAGCTGTTTTTT. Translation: CASSPPPAGVHGELFF.

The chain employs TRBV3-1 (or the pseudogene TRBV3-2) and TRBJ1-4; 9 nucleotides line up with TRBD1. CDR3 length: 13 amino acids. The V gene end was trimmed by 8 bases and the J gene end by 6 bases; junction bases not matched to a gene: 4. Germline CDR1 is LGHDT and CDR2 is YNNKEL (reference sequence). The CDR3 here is CASGDRGYEKLFF. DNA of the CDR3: TGTGCCAGCGGCGACAGGGGGTATGAAAAACTGTTTTTT.

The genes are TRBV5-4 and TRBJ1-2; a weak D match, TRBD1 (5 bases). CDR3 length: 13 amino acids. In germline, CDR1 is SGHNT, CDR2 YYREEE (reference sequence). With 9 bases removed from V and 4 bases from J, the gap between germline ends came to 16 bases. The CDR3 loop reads CATPLSGGYGYTF. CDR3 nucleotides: TGTGCCACCCCATTGTCGGGGGGCTATGGCTACACCTTC.

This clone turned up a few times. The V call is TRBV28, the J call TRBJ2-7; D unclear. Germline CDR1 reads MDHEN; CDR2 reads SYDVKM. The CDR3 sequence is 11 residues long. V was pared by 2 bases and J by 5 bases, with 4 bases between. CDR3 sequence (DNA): TGTGCCAGCAGTTTACGGGACGAGCAGTACTTC. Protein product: CASSLRDEQYF.

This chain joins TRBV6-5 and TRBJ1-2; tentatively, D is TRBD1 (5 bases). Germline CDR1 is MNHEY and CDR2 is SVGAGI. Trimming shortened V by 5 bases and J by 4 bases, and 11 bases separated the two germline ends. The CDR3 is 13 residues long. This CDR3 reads CASSKQATYGYTF. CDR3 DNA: TGTGCCAGCAGTAAACAGGCGACCTATGGCTACACCTTC.

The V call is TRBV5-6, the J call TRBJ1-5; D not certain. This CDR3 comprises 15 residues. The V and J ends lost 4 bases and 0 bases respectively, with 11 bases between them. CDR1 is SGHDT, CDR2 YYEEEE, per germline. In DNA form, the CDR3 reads TGTGCCAGCAGCCCGTCGTGGGCTAGCAATCAGCCCCAGCATTTT. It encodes CASSPSWASNQPQHF.

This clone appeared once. DNA of the CDR3: TGTGCCAGCAGCTTTGTAATTAGCACAGATACGCAGTATTTT. Amino acid sequence: CASSFVISTDTQYF. This rearrangement joins TRBV7-9 to TRBJ2-3; unclear D gene. Trimming shortened V by 3 bases and J by 0 bases, and 7 bases separated the two germline ends. The CDR3 is 14 residues long. Looked up from germline, CDR1 is SEHNR and CDR2 is FQNEAQ (reference sequence). The full variable domain, completed using reference TRBV7-9 and TRBJ2-3, is DTGVSQNPRHKITKRGQNVTFRCDPISEHNRLYWYRQTLGQGPEFLTYFQNEAQLEKSRLLSDRFSAERPKGSFSTLEIQRTEQGDSAMYLCASSFVISTDTQYFGPGTRLTVL.

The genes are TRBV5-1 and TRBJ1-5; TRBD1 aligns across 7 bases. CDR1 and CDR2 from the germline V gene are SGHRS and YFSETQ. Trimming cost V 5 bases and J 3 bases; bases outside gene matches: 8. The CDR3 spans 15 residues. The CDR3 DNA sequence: TGCGCCAGCAGTCCCTACAGGGGAGACAATCAGCCCCAGCATTTT. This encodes CASSPYRGDNQPQHF. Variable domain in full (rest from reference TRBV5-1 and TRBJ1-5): KAGVTQTPRYLIKTRGQQVTLSCSPISGHRSVSWYQQTPGQGLQFLFEYFSETQRNKGNFPGRFSGRQFSNSRSEMNVSTLELGDSALYLCASSPYRGDNQPQHFGDGTRLSIL.

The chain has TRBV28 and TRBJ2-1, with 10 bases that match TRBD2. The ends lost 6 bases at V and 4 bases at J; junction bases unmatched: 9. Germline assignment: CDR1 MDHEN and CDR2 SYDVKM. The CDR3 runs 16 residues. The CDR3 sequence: CASSPSSGGRYNEQFF. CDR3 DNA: TGTGCCAGCAGCCCATCTAGCGGGGGCAGATACAATGAGCAGTTCTTC.

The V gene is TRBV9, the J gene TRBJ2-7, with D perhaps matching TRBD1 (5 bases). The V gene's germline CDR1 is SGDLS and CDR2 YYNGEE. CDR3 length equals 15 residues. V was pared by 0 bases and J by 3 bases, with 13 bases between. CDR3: CASSVDPSDSYEQYF. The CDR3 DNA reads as TGTGCCAGCAGCGTAGATCCCTCTGACAGCTACGAGCAGTACTTC.

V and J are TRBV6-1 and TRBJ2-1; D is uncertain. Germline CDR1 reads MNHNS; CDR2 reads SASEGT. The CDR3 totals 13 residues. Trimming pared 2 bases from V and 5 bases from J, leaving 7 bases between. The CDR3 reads CASSEPLHNEQFF. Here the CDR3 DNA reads TGTGCCAGCAGTGAACCCCTCCACAATGAGCAGTTCTTC.

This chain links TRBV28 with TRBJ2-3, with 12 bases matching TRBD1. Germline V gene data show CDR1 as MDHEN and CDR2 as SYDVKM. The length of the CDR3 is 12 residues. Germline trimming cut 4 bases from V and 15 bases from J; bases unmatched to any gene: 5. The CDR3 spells CASSYRDRGPYF. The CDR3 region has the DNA TGTGCCAGCAGTTACCGGGACAGGGGGCCCTATTTT.

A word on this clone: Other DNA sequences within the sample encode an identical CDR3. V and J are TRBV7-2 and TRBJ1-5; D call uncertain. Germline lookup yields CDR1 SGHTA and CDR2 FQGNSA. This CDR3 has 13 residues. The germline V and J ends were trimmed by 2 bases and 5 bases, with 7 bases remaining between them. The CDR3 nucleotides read TGTGCCAGCAGCTTAAGAAGAGATCAGCCCCAGCATTTT. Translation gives CASSLRRDQPQHF.

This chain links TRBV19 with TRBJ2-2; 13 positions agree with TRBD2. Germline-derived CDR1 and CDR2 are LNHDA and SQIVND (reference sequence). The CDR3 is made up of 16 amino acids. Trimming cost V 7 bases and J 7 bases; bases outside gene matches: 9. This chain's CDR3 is CASTPGLAGVIGELFF. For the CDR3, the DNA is TGTGCCAGTACCCCAGGACTAGCGGGAGTAATCGGGGAGCTGTTTTTT.

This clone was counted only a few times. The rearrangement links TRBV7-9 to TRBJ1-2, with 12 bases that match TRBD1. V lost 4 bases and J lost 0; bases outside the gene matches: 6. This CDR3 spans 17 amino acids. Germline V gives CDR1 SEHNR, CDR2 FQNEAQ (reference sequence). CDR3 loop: CASSWDRGRSANYGYTF. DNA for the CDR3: TGTGCCAGCAGCTGGGACAGGGGGCGGTCAGCTAACTATGGCTACACCTTC. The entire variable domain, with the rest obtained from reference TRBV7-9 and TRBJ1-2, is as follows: DTGVSQNPRHKITKRGQNVTFRCDPISEHNRLYWYRQTLGQGPEFLTYFQNEAQLEKSRLLSDRFSAERPKGSFSTLEIQRTEQGDSAMYLCASSWDRGRSANYGYTFGSGTRLTVV.

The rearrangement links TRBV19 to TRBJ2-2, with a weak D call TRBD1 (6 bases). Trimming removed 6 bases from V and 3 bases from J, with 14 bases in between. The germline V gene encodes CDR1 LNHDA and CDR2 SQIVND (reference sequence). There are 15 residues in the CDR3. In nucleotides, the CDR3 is TGTGCCAGTAGCGAAACAGGGTCCTACACCGGGGAGCTGTTTTTT. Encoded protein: CASSETGSYTGELFF.

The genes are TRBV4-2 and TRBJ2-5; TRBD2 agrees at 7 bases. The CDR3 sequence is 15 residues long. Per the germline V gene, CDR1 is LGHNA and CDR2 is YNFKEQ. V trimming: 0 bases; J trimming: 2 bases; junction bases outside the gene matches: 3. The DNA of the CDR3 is TGTGCCAGCAGCCAAGATGGGACTAAGCAAGAGACCCAGTACTTC. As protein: CASSQDGTKQETQYF.

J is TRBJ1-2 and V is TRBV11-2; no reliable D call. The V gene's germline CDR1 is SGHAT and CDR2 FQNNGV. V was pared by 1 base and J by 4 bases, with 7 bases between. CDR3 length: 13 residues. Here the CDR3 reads CASSLGVFYGYTF. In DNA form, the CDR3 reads TGTGCCAGCAGCTTAGGAGTCTTCTATGGCTACACCTTC.

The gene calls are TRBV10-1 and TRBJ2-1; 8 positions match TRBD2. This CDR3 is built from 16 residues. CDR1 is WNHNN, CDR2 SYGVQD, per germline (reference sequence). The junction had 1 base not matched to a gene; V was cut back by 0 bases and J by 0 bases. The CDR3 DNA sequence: TGCGCCAGCAGTGAGTCACTAGCGGCCTCCTACAATGAGCAGTTCTTC. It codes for CASSESLAASYNEQFF.

The CDR3 DNA sequence: TGTGCCGGGAGACAGGGATTGAACACTGAAGCTTTCTTT. Amino acids: CAGRQGLNTEAFF. V is TRBV6-5 and J is TRBJ1-1, with 7 nucleotides matching TRBD1. Per germline, CDR1 MNHEY and CDR2 SVGAGI. The CDR3 length is 13 residues. After removal of 11 bases from V and 0 bases from J, the junction contained 6 bases not matched to a gene.

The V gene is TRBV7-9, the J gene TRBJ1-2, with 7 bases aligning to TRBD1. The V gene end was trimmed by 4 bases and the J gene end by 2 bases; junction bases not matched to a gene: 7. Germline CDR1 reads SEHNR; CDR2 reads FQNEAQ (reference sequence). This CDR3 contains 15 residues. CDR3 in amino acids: CASSYGQAVNYGYTF. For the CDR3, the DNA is TGTGCCAGCAGCTACGGACAGGCCGTCAACTATGGCTACACCTTC. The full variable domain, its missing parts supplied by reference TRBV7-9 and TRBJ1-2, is DTGVSQNPRHKITKRGQNVTFRCDPISEHNRLYWYRQTLGQGPEFLTYFQNEAQLEKSRLLSDRFSAERPKGSFSTLEIQRTEQGDSAMYLCASSYGQAVNYGYTFGSGTRLTVV.

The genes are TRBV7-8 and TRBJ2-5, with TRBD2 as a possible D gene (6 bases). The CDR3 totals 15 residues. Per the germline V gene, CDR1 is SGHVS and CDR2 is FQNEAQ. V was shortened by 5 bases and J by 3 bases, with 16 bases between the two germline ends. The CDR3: CASSLLGRGKETQYF. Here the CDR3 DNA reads TGTGCCAGCAGCCTCCTGGGACGGGGGAAAGAGACCCAGTACTTC. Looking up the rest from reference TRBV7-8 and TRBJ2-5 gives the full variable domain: GAGVSQSPRYKVAKRGQDVALRCDPISGHVSLFWYQQALGQGPEFLTYFQNEAQLDKSGLPSDRFFAERPEGSVSTLKIQRTQQEDSAVYLCASSLLGRGKETQYFGPGTRLLVL.

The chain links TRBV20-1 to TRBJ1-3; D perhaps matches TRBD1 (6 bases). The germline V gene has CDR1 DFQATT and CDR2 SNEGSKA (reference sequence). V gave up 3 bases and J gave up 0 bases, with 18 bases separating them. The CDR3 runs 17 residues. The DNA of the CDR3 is TGCAGTGCTAGTATCCTTAAGGGACATAGCTCTGGAAACACCATATATTTT. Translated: CSASILKGHSSGNTIYF.

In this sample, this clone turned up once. CDR3 DNA sequence: TGCGCCAGCAGCCAACTTCCACATGGTAGCGGAAACACCATATATTTT. Its translation: CASSQLPHGSGNTIYF. The gene calls are TRBV4-3 and TRBJ1-3; unclear D gene. The CDR3 sequence is 16 residues long. V was cut by 2 bases and J by 4 bases, with 15 bases left in between. Germline V gene data show CDR1 as LGHNA and CDR2 as YSLEER.

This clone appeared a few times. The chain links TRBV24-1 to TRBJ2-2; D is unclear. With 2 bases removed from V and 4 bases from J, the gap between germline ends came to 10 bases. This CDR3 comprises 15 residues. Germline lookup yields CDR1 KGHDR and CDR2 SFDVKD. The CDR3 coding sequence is TGTGCCACCAGTGATTCGCGACTGGCCACCGGGGAGCTGTTTTTT. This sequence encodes CATSDSRLATGELFF.

CDR3 coding DNA: TGTGCCAGCAGAGGGGGCGCGGGAGGCTACACCTTC. Protein sequence: CASRGGAGGYTF. The gene calls are TRBV27 and TRBJ1-2; 7 nucleotides line up with TRBD1. CDR3 length equals 12 residues. V shed 6 bases and J 8 bases; nucleotides not matched to a gene: 6. The V gene's germline CDR1 is MNHEY and CDR2 SMNVEV (reference sequence).

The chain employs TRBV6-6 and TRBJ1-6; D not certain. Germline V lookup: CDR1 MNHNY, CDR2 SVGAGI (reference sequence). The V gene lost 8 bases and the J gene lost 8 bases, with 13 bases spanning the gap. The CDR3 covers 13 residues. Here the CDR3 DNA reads TGTGCCAGCCGAGTGAGGGTGGATTCACCCCTCCACTTT. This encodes CASRVRVDSPLHF.